The 31 T cell receptor beta chains presented below share a single source sample, sequenced in a study of CD8+ T cells in alopecia areata. RNA was isolated and reverse transcribed to cDNA, the sequencing template. Produced via immunoSEQ multiplex PCR; TCRdb's table is partial and in-frame only. The sample includes 100,000 to 150,000 clones, roughly 54% of them seen just once. Sample: CD4+ T cells sorted from blood, taken at week 0. These receptors came from a human donor with alopecia areata.

V usage is TRBV5-1 and J usage is TRBJ2-5; TRBD2 agrees at 13 bases. There are 15 residues in the CDR3. With V trimmed by 5 bases and J by 4 bases, 5 bases remained unmatched. Germline CDR1 is SGHRS and CDR2 is YFSETQ. This chain's CDR3 is CASRPGLAGVETQYF. CDR3 nucleotides: TGCGCCAGCAGGCCAGGACTAGCGGGGGTAGAGACCCAGTACTTC.

V gene TRBV10-3 combines with J gene TRBJ2-3, with D possibly TRBD2 on 5 matching bases. Germline V gene sequence: CDR1 ENHRY, CDR2 SYGVKD. V was trimmed by 4 bases and J by 6 bases, leaving 14 bases between them. This CDR3 comprises 14 residues. Here the CDR3 DNA reads TGTGCCATCAGTGGTACTGACCCGGGGGATACGCAGTATTTT. Translated: CAISGTDPGDTQYF.

The genes are TRBV5-5 and TRBJ2-3, with no clear D. CDR3 length: 12 residues. CDR1 and CDR2 (germline): SGHKS, YYEKEE (reference sequence). Trimming took off 3 bases at V and 5 bases at J, with 7 bases between the two ends. The CDR3 loop reads CASSSRIDTQYF. The DNA for the CDR3 is TGTGCCAGCAGCTCGCGAATAGATACGCAGTATTTT.

The chain is built from TRBV4-1 and TRBJ2-5; tentative D call: TRBD1 (5 bases). The germline V gene encodes CDR1 MGHRA and CDR2 YSYEKL. This CDR3 spans 15 amino acids. V lost 0 bases and J 7 bases, leaving 15 bases between the germline ends. The CDR3 reads CASSQEGPRQGTQYF. In DNA, the CDR3 is TGCGCCAGCAGCCAAGAAGGCCCCCGGCAGGGGACCCAGTACTTC.

The V and J genes are TRBV11-2 and TRBJ2-3; either TRBD1 or TRBD2 may supply D (5 bases each). Trimming shortened V by 3 bases and J by 1 base, and 11 bases separated the two germline ends. The CDR3 is made up of 15 amino acids. In germline, CDR1 is SGHAT, CDR2 FQNNGV. In nucleotides, the CDR3 is TGTGCCAGCAGCTTTGGGGGAAAGCGCACAGATACGCAGTATTTT. It yields the protein CASSFGGKRTDTQYF.

The J gene is TRBJ2-7, the V gene TRBV29-1; possibly TRBD1 or TRBD2 for D (5 bases each). This CDR3 is built from 15 residues. Trimming left V 6 bases short and J 2 bases short, with 20 bases between. CDR1 is SQVTM and CDR2 is ANQGSEA in the germline V gene. The CDR3 sequence is CSVALGTNSPYEQYF. CDR3 in DNA: TGCAGCGTCGCCCTAGGGACCAATTCCCCCTACGAGCAGTACTTC.

The chain joins TRBV7-8 to TRBJ2-3, with D uncertain. Germline V gene lookup returns CDR1 SGHVS and CDR2 FQNEAQ. Trimming shortened V by 5 bases and J by 1 base, and 7 bases separated the two germline ends. This CDR3 comprises 13 residues. In DNA, the CDR3 is TGTGCCAGCAGCCCGCATGGCACAGATACGCAGTATTTT. It translates to CASSPHGTDTQYF.

The DNA for the CDR3 is TGTGCCAGCAGCTTACGCAGTCAGGCTAGCGGAGTCCACAATGAGCAGTTCTTC. Translation: CASSLRSQASGVHNEQFF. This chain joins TRBV7-2 and TRBJ2-1; 7 nucleotides match TRBD2. This CDR3 spans 18 amino acids. Germline V gene sequence: CDR1 SGHTA, CDR2 FQGNSA. V was clipped by 2 bases and J by 5 bases; unmatched bases: 15.

The chain recombines TRBV2 with TRBJ2-1; 10 bases match TRBD1. The CDR3 has 15 residues. CDR1 SNHLY and CDR2 FYNNEI come from the germline V gene. V shed 2 bases, J shed 9 bases, and the junction held 7 bases outside the gene matches. The CDR3 DNA is TGTGCCAGCAGTGAAAGGACAGGGGGTTGGGGTGAGCAGTTCTTC. This encodes CASSERTGGWGEQFF.

The chain recombines TRBV2 with TRBJ1-2, with D possibly being TRBD1 (5 bases). Germline CDR1 reads SNHLY; CDR2 reads FYNNEI. The CDR3 spans 13 residues. Between the trimmed V and J ends, which lost 3 bases and 7 bases, there was a span of 12 bases. The CDR3 region is CASSENDSTGYTF. DNA for the CDR3: TGTGCCAGCAGTGAGAATGACAGTACTGGCTACACCTTC.

This clone appeared a few times. The chain joins TRBV5-5 to TRBJ2-5; 11 positions match TRBD1. CDR1 and CDR2 (germline): SGHKS, YYEKEE (reference sequence). J gave up 5 bases and V 4 bases, and 7 bases lay outside the gene matches. The CDR3 spans 15 residues. The CDR3 reads CASSLRTGGIETQYF. The CDR3 DNA reads as TGTGCCAGCAGCCTTAGGACAGGGGGCATCGAGACCCAGTACTTC. The full variable domain, with the rest looked up from reference TRBV5-5 and TRBJ2-5, is DAGVTQSPTHLIKTRGQQVTLRCSPISGHKSVSWYQQVLGQGPQFIFQYYEKEERGRGNFPDRFSARQFPNYSSELNVNALLLGDSALYLCASSLRTGGIETQYFGPGTRLLVL.

This clone occurred once. The gene calls are TRBV12-5 and TRBJ2-5; D ambiguous. The CDR3 runs to 12 residues. The germline gives CDR1 LGHNT, CDR2 FRNRAP. Trimming removed 2 bases at V and 4 bases at J, with 5 bases between. In nucleotides, the CDR3 is TGTGCTAGTGGTTTGACCTCAGAGACCCAGTACTTC. Translating gives CASGLTSETQYF. Based on the CDR3 plus reference TRBV12-5 and TRBJ2-5, the full variable domain is DARVTQTPRHKVTEMGQEVTMRCQPILGHNTVFWYRQTMMQGLELLAYFRNRAPLDDSGMPKDRFSAEMPDATLATLKIQPSEPRDSAVYFCASGLTSETQYFGPGTRLLVL.

This chain links TRBV30 with TRBJ1-6; 8 nucleotides match TRBD1. The CDR3 length is 13 residues. In germline, CDR1 is GTSNPN, CDR2 SVGIG (reference sequence). The V gene end was trimmed by 6 bases and the J gene end by 6 bases; junction bases not matched to a gene: 4. The DNA for the CDR3 is TGTGCCTGCTCGACAGGGGTTAATTCACCCCTCCACTTT. The encoded protein is CACSTGVNSPLHF.

V is TRBV20-1 and J is TRBJ2-1, with no clear D. This CDR3 comprises 11 residues. The ends were cut back, 0 bases at V and 7 bases at J, with 4 bases in the middle. Germline V gene lookup returns CDR1 DFQATT and CDR2 SNEGSKA (reference sequence). CDR3 protein: CSARDPNEQFF. In DNA, the CDR3 is TGCAGTGCTAGAGATCCGAATGAGCAGTTCTTC.

The J gene is TRBJ2-3, the V gene TRBV19, with TRBD1 identical over 10 bases. This CDR3 region has 17 residues. Unmatched junction bases numbered 12, after V lost 6 bases and J lost 3 bases. Germline assignment: CDR1 LNHDA and CDR2 SQIVND (reference sequence). The DNA of the CDR3 is TGTGCCAGTAGCCTTCACCTGGGACAGGGGAGGACAGATACGCAGTATTTT. Protein: CASSLHLGQGRTDTQYF. Full variable domain (outside the CDR3, taken from reference TRBV19 and TRBJ2-3): DGGITQSPKYLFRKEGQNVTLSCEQNLNHDAMYWYRQDPGQGLRLIYYSQIVNDFQKGDIAEGYSVSREKKESFPLTVTSAQKNPTAFYLCASSLHLGQGRTDTQYFGPGTRLTVL.

This clone showed up just once. The chain has TRBV11-1 and TRBJ2-1, with D possibly TRBD2 on 6 matching bases. The CDR3 loop spans 15 amino acids. Germline values: CDR1 SGHAT, CDR2 FQDESV (reference sequence). V was shortened by 7 bases and J by 3 bases, with 16 bases between the two germline ends. The CDR3 DNA is TGTGCCAGCACCCAAGCGGGCAGCTTCTACAATGAGCAGTTCTTC. Amino acid sequence: CASTQAGSFYNEQFF.

This clone appeared a few times. V is TRBV5-1 and J is TRBJ2-3; the D gene is possibly TRBD2 (5 bases). The germline V gene has CDR1 SGHRS and CDR2 YFSETQ. The CDR3 consists of 14 residues. V was shortened by 6 bases and J by 6 bases, with 17 bases between the two germline ends. This CDR3 reads CASMFPGSRDTQYF. The CDR3, as DNA: TGCGCCAGCATGTTTCCGGGGAGCAGGGATACGCAGTATTTT.

The chain is built from TRBV7-9 and TRBJ2-3; D is unclear. V was shortened by 2 bases and J by 4 bases, with 10 bases between the two germline ends. The CDR3 contains 14 residues. Germline V CDR1 and CDR2: SEHNR, FQNEAQ (reference sequence). The CDR3 bases are TGTGCCAGCAGCTTATCGGTTGGCGCAGATACGCAGTATTTT. It yields the protein CASSLSVGADTQYF.

The V gene is TRBV27, the J gene TRBJ2-1, with 11 bases fitting TRBD2. V gave up 3 bases and J gave up 5 bases; unmatched junction bases: 6. The CDR3 consists of 16 residues. From germline, CDR1 is MNHEY and CDR2 SMNVEV (reference sequence). CDR3 sequence (DNA): TGTGCCAGCAGTTTCAATAGCGGGGGGGCCAACAATGAGCAGTTCTTC. It encodes CASSFNSGGANNEQFF.

This rearrangement joins TRBV7-2 to TRBJ2-5; D remains ambiguous. Germline V gene data show CDR1 as SGHTA and CDR2 as FQGNSA. V was shortened by 5 bases and J by 4 bases, with 14 bases between the two germline ends. The CDR3 runs 14 residues. CDR3 amino acids: CASSVDKGRETQYF. CDR3 nucleotide sequence: TGTGCCAGCAGCGTAGATAAGGGTCGAGAGACCCAGTACTTC.

The chain combines TRBV10-3 with TRBJ2-3; tentative D call: TRBD2 (7 bases). The V end lost 10 bases, the J end lost 6 bases, and 20 bases lay between the germline ends. This CDR3 has 14 amino acids. Germline V gene lookup returns CDR1 ENHRY and CDR2 SYGVKD. Written as DNA, the CDR3 is TGTGCCACGCGGGGGAGCCAGGGGAAGGATACGCAGTATTTT. This codes for CATRGSQGKDTQYF.

Turning to this clone: The germline gene is not matched at one end of the junction; a read error may be the cause. The V call is TRBV6-5, the J call TRBJ2-5, with D perhaps TRBD2 (6 bases). Germline assignment: CDR1 MNHEY and CDR2 SVGAGI. The CDR3 extends over 11 amino acids. The CDR3 DNA reads TGCGCTACCGGGCGGGGAGAGACCCAGTACTTC. Protein sequence: CATGRGETQYF.

This clone was counted between two and nine times. The V call is TRBV6-1, the J call TRBJ1-2; D perhaps matches TRBD1 (6 bases). The CDR3 length is 13 residues. CDR1 is MNHNS and CDR2 is SASEGT in the germline V gene. V lost 6 bases to trimming and J lost 2 bases, with 10 bases between them. The CDR3 coding sequence is TGTGCCAGCAGGAGGACAGTCAACTATGGCTACACCTTC. This encodes CASRRTVNYGYTF.

Only a few counts were recorded for this clone. The chain is built from TRBV5-1 and TRBJ1-2, with D uncertain. The CDR3 has 12 residues. In germline, CDR1 is SGHRS, CDR2 YFSETQ. V lost 4 bases and J lost 2, with 6 bases in between. CDR3 sequence reads: CASSKENYGYTF. In nucleotides, the CDR3 is TGCGCCAGCAGCAAGGAAAACTATGGCTACACCTTC.

The chain joins TRBV7-2 to TRBJ2-3; 8 nucleotides line up with TRBD2. Losses at the gene ends were 2 bases for V and 4 bases for J; bases not matched to a gene: 8. This CDR3 has 16 amino acids. Per germline, CDR1 SGHTA and CDR2 FQGNSA. The CDR3, as DNA: TGTGCCAGCAGCTTAAGGCGGGGGGCCGGCGCAGATACGCAGTATTTT. The encoded protein is CASSLRRGAGADTQYF. Together with reference TRBV7-2 and TRBJ2-3, the CDR3 gives the full variable domain: GAGVSQSPSNKVTEKGKDVELRCDPISGHTALYWYRQSLGQGLEFLIYFQGNSAPDKSGLPSDRFSAERTGGSVSTLTIQRTQQEDSAVYLCASSLRRGAGADTQYFGPGTRLTVL.

The V and J genes are TRBV28 and TRBJ2-1, with a weak D call TRBD2 (5 bases). The germline CDR1 and CDR2 sequences are MDHEN and SYDVKM. Trimming took off 7 bases at V and 5 bases at J, with 15 bases between the two ends. The CDR3 consists of 14 residues. For the CDR3, the DNA is TGTGCCAGCACTTTCCCGGGGTCCCACAATGAGCAGTTCTTC. This sequence encodes CASTFPGSHNEQFF.

This clone appeared a few times. Other DNA sequences in the sample encode the same CDR3. The V gene is TRBV7-2, the J gene TRBJ2-7; TRBD1 is a possible D gene (5 bases). The CDR3 runs 14 residues. CDR1 is SGHTA, CDR2 FQGNSA, per germline. With 1 base removed from V and 4 bases from J, the gap between germline ends came to 11 bases. CDR3 coding DNA: TGTGCCAGCAGCTTAGGGGGTAGGGGTTACGAGCAGTACTTC. Translating gives CASSLGGRGYEQYF.

This chain links TRBV28 with TRBJ1-2; no reliable D call. Germline CDR1 MDHEN, CDR2 SYDVKM. CDR3 length equals 13 residues. With 6 bases removed from V and 0 bases from J, the gap between germline ends came to 8 bases. The DNA of the CDR3 is TGTGCCAGCAGGTCAGGAGCTAACTATGGCTACACCTTC. Translated: CASRSGANYGYTF.

V is TRBV10-3 and J is TRBJ2-7; 11 nucleotides line up with TRBD2. The CDR3 loop spans 15 amino acids. V lost 2 bases to trimming and J lost 2 bases; unmatched junction nucleotides: 2. Germline V gene sequence: CDR1 ENHRY, CDR2 SYGVKD. The CDR3 protein is CAISETSGRPYEQYF. The CDR3 DNA reads as TGTGCCATCAGTGAGACTAGCGGGAGACCCTACGAGCAGTACTTC.

The chain is built from TRBV4-1 and TRBJ2-5; D is perhaps TRBD2 (7 bases). Per the germline V gene, CDR1 is MGHRA and CDR2 is YSYEKL. Trimming pared 1 base from V and 1 base from J, leaving 10 bases between. The length of the CDR3 is 15 residues. CDR3 DNA: TGCGCCAGCAGCCAAGCGGGGGGCTTCCAAGAGACCCAGTACTTC. It encodes CASSQAGGFQETQYF.

This chain uses TRBV7-2 with TRBJ1-2, with 7 bases fitting TRBD1. CDR1 SGHTA and CDR2 FQGNSA come from the germline V gene. V lost 5 bases and J lost 4; bases outside the gene matches: 10. The CDR3 length is 15 residues. The CDR3 region is CASSGNRGWSYGYTF. CDR3 in DNA: TGTGCCAGCAGCGGTAACAGGGGCTGGAGCTATGGCTACACCTTC.